The entry below gives a single T cell receptor (beta chain) sequence along with its context. What it binds is unknown. The record originates from a study of human versus mouse CDR3 diversity and MHC coevolution. For the study at large: Reportedly, immunoSEQ detects one in 200,000 T cells with minimized PCR bias. Study results and limitations: In humans, T-cell selection involved about 6 MHC II alleles. iCHAO1 estimated the human TCR beta repertoire at about 1.6 million clonotypes. Human CDR3s averaged more deletions and insertions than mouse CDR3s.

TCRdb keeps only in-frame clones here, not all; method: immunoSEQ multiplex PCR. The sample consists of fewer than 80,000 clones, 85% to 95% of them appearing once. The CDR3 loop spans 15 amino acids. Trimming shortened V by 0 bases and J by 7 bases, and 15 bases separated the two germline ends. The germline V gene encodes CDR1 GTSNPN and CDR2 SVGIG (reference sequence). The sequence was obtained from a person aged 30 to 70 in good health. Material: naive CD4+ T cells from blood. This sample's subset: CD45RO-negative CD62L-positive naive CD4 T cells. The V call is TRBV30, the J call TRBJ2-2; D may be TRBD1 (5 bases). CDR3 sequence reads: CAWSVQGKIIGELFF. CDR3 sequence (DNA): TGTGCCTGGAGTGTTCAGGGAAAGATTATCGGGGAGCTGTTTTTT.